Included here is one T cell receptor (beta chain) sequence, with context. The length of the CDR3 is 15 residues. Germline V gene data show CDR1 as MNHEY and CDR2 as SVGAGI. Trimming cost V 6 bases and J 7 bases, with 16 bases left between them. Sequenced by immunoSEQ multiplex PCR; TCRdb stores in-frame clones only, minus some. The table has 95,000 or so clones, 80% to 95% seen once. The entry originates in a study of graft-versus-host responses after intestinal transplantation. The receptor's source is a human patient who received an intestinal transplant, so some T cells may come from the graft donor. The material was PBMCs, obtained 450 to 480 days after intestinal transplant. V is TRBV6-5 and J is TRBJ1-6, with no clear D. CDR3 DNA: TGTGCCAGCAGATCCTTGACAAGGGTCAATTCACCCCTCCACTTT. It yields the protein CASRSLTRVNSPLHF.